This T cell receptor beta chain was identified during a study of T-cell reconstitution after alpha-beta-depleted transplantation in children (dated by TCRdb to about 2016). Broadly, across the study: Using TCR repertoire profiling, the study followed T-cell immune reconstitution in a quantitative way in children after TCRalphabeta/CD19-depleted allogeneic hematopoietic cell transplantation. General conclusions and limits of the study: About two months after transplant, the apparently early recovery of alphabetaT-cell counts reportedly depended on just several hundred clones that had expanded rapidly and came from non-depleted graft cells. In some patients, the high TCRbeta diversity seen at day 60 was put down to recipient T cells and intrathymic progenitors that had survived conditioning. Over the following months the frequencies of hyperexpanded clones went down, and after one year T-cell counts and TCRbeta diversity were mostly credited to newly produced T cells.

The trim is 6 bases for V and 0 bases for J, with a gap of 6 bases between the germline ends. The CDR3 contains 13 residues, cysteine and phenylalanine counted. Only the CDR3 DNA is retained, 39 bases long and in frame from the first base. The germline V gene (reference sequence) provides CDR1 MNHNY and CDR2 SVGAGI. Per the publication, the treatment or condition label means: allogeneic hematopoietic cell transplantation with graft depleted of TCRalphabeta T cells and CD19 B cells. Transplant recipients were children who received TCRalphabeta/CD19-depleted allogeneic hematopoietic cell grafts. The library was made by PCR. The sample was run on an Illumina HiSeq 2500. TCR library preparation used molecular barcoding, with unique molecular identifiers applied to normalize quantification of the TCRbeta repertoire. TCRdb passed the public sequencing reads through fastp at Q25 and MiXCR, retaining productive beta sequences. Entries are consolidated by CDR3 protein sequence, retaining the most common genes and DNA. Across this sample there are a few hundred thousand distinct CDR3 sequences, with 10% to 15% seen only once. The top ten hold around 2% of the sample.

This clonotype was seen only a few times. Its antigen remains undetermined. There are no base qualities to consult, and no much larger clone falls within one base. The specimen comprised PBMCs, mostly from graft donor cells, sampled 360 days after TCRalphabeta/CD19-depleted stem cell transplant. The TCR sequence derives from a male patient younger than 18 who had a stem cell transplant for acute myeloid leukemia, so the T cells may come from the graft donor. Recombination joined TRBV6-6 with TRBJ2-1; the D gene remains uncertain. The CDR3 has the sequence CASRPLSYNEQFF. The DNA sequence is TGTGCCAGCAGACCGCTCTCCTACAATGAGCAGTTCTTC.